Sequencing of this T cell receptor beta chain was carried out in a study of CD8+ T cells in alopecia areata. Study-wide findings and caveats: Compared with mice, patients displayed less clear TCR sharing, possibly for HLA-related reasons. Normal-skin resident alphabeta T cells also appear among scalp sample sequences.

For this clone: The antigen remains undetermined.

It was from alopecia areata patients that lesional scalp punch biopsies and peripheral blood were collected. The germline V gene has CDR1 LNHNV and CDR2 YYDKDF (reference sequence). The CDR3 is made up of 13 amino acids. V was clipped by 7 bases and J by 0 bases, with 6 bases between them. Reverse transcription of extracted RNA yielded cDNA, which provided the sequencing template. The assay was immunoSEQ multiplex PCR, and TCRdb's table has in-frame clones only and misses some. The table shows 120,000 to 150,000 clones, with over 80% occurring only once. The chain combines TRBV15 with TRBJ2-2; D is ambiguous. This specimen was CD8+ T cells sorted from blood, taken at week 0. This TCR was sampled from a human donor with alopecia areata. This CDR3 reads CATNSPNTGELFF. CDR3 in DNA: TGTGCCACCAATAGTCCGAACACCGGGGAGCTGTTTTTT. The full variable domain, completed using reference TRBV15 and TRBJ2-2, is DAMVIQNPRYQVTQFGKPVTLSCSQTLNHNVMYWYQQKSSQAPKLLFHYYDKDFNNEADTPDNFQSRRPNTSFCFLDIRSPGLGDTAMYLCATNSPNTGELFFGEGSRLTVL.